This TCR beta chain was sequenced during a study of human T cells and chemical hapten exposure. Study-level background: DPC at 2% was the sensitizing agent, placed on roughly 2 cm by roughly 2 cm of upper inner arm skin.

This CDR3 contains 14 residues. In germline, CDR1 is KGHDR, CDR2 SFDVKD. This clonotype was seen a few times. Its antigen is not identified. The junction shows a germline mismatch at one end, possibly a read error. Study outcomes and limitations: The study found that DPC sensitization did not change TCRs above 1 in 1000 frequency.

Time point noted: patch test 1, 2 weeks after DPC sensitization. Treatment: therapeutic diphenylcyclopropenone sensitization with weekly scalp DPC. TCRdb passed the RACE reads through MiXCR, listing each CDR3 protein once. The repertoire holds about 380,000 distinct CDR3 sequences, with approximately 5.1% as singletons. This sample comprised whole blood, obtained in connection with sensitization to the hapten diphenylcyclopropenone (DPC). This receptor was obtained from a woman between 45 and 60 years old with alopecia areata. Some clones in this sample may be carry-over from other donors' samples. J is TRBJ2-3 and V is TRBV24-1; TRBD1 aligns across 7 bases. CDR3 DNA sequence: TGTGCCACTAGTGTTACAGGGGAGAAAGATACGCAGTATTTT. The encoded protein is CATSVTGEKDTQYF.